The rows below give T cell receptor beta chains drawn from one sample of a study of blood T cell repertoires in COVID-19. Sequencing was performed with immunoSEQ multiplex PCR; in TCRdb, only in-frame clones are kept and a portion is missing. The table lists fewer than 350,000 clones, around 86% of them singletons. The sample consisted of peripheral blood. The receptors shown here come from a woman aged 25 to 45 who had recovered from COVID-19. Both conserved end residues are part of each CDR3. The D gene is left open where the match is weak. The size of a clone is reported for some rows only, either as once, few or many, or as a class for expanded clones.

TGTGCCAGCTCACCACGGGACAGTCAAGAGACCCAGTACTTC,CASSPRDSQETQYF,TRBD1,TRBV18,TRBJ2-5,NA
TGTGCCAGCAGCTTCCGGGACAGGGCTAATGAAAAACTGTTTTTT,CASSFRDRANEKLFF,TRBD1,TRBV7-9,TRBJ1-4,NA
TGCGCCAGCAGCCAAGACATAGGGGATGAAACAGATACGCAGTATTTT,CASSQDIGDETDTQYF,NA,TRBV4-3,TRBJ2-3,NA
TGTGCCAGCAGCCAAGAGGGCGGGCCCAACACCTTC,CASSQEGGPNTF,NA,TRBV3-1/TRBV3-2,TRBJ1-2,once
TGTGCCAGCAGCCAAGGTCCACGCGAGGAGGAGCAGTACTTC,CASSQGPREEEQYF,NA,TRBV4-2,TRBJ2-7,once
TGCAGATGCGGGGACTATGGCTACACCTTC,CRCGDYGYTF,NA,TRBV20-1,TRBJ1-2,NA
TGTGCCAGCAGCCTTCCGGGACAGGACTACGAGCAGTACTTC,CASSLPGQDYEQYF,TRBD1,TRBV28,TRBJ2-7,NA
TGTGCCAGCAGCTTGGGACTAGTCACAGATACGCAGTATTTT,CASSLGLVTDTQYF,NA,TRBV5-4,TRBJ2-3,once
TGTGCCAGCGCAGACAGGGGGCACACTGAAGCTTTCTTT,CASADRGHTEAFF,TRBD1,TRBV6-5,TRBJ1-1,NA
TGTGCCACCACACGGGGACTAGCGTTCTACAATGAGCAGTTCTTC,CATTRGLAFYNEQFF,TRBD2,TRBV19,TRBJ2-1,NA
TGTGCCAGCAAATCCCTAGGACTCCTTTATTCACCCCTCCACTTT,CASKSLGLLYSPLHF,NA,TRBV6-5,TRBJ1-6,NA
TGTGCCAGCAGCCCTCCTAGCGGGACCGTCACGGGGAAGTACTTC,CASSPPSGTVTGKYF,TRBD2,TRBV6-6,TRBJ2-7,NA
TGTGCCAGCAGCTCAACTAGCGGGAACCAAGAGACCCAGTACTTC,CASSSTSGNQETQYF,TRBD2,TRBV5-4,TRBJ2-5,NA
TGCGCCAGCAGCTTGCAGCCTAGCGGGGGGAGAGAGACCCAGTACTTC,CASSLQPSGGRETQYF,TRBD2,TRBV5-1,TRBJ2-5,NA
TGTGCCAGCCGGGCGGGAGCGGTCGGGGAGCTGTTTTTT,CASRAGAVGELFF,TRBD2,TRBV2,TRBJ2-2,NA
TGTGCCACCGGGGTGGACAGGACTCCTGAAGCTTTCTTT,CATGVDRTPEAFF,TRBD1,TRBV2,TRBJ1-1,few
TGTGCCAGCAGCCAGAGACAGGGAGGCTGGCAGTACTTC,CASSQRQGGWQYF,NA,TRBV14,TRBJ2-7,few
TGCAGTGCTAAACAGGAGTTTGAAGCTTTCTTT,CSAKQEFEAFF,NA,TRBV20-1,TRBJ1-1,NA
TGTGCCAGCAGCTCAGCCGGGACTAACCAGTTCTTC,CASSSAGTNQFF,TRBD2,TRBV7-9,TRBJ2-1,NA
TGTGCCAGCAGCCCAGACGTGCGGGTGGAAGCTTTCTTT,CASSPDVRVEAFF,NA,TRBV7-2,TRBJ1-1,NA
TGTGCCAGTAGTACTACGAACACCGGGGAGCTGTTTTTT,CASSTTNTGELFF,NA,TRBV19,TRBJ2-2,NA
TGTGCCAGCAGTAATACAGCAGAAGCTTTCTTT,CASSNTAEAFF,NA,TRBV6-5,TRBJ1-1,NA
TGTGCCAGCAGCTTTGGCTCAACCCAAGAGACCCAGTACTTC,CASSFGSTQETQYF,NA,TRBV5-5,TRBJ2-5,NA
TGCGCCAGCAGCTTAATTCAGGGGATGAACACTGAAGCTTTCTTT,CASSLIQGMNTEAFF,NA,TRBV5-1,TRBJ1-1,once
TGTGCCAGCAGTCCGACTAGCTATCCAGATACGCAGTATTTT,CASSPTSYPDTQYF,TRBD2,TRBV6-2/TRBV6-3,TRBJ2-3,NA
TGTGCCAGCAGGGAATCATTGAGCGGTCAGCCCCAGCATTTT,CASRESLSGQPQHF,NA,TRBV27,TRBJ1-5,NA
TGCAGCGTTCAACAGGGGGCGAGGGTTCTTGCCGGCTACACCTTC,CSVQQGARVLAGYTF,TRBD1,TRBV29-1,TRBJ1-2,NA
TGTGCCAGCAGCTTAAGGGGGCCTGAGACCCAGTACTTC,CASSLRGPETQYF,TRBD1,TRBV7-2,TRBJ2-5,NA
TGCGCCAGCAGTCAGACCCTAGGTACCTATGGCTACACCTTC,CASSQTLGTYGYTF,NA,TRBV5-1,TRBJ1-2,NA
TGTGCCAGCAGTTACGGGACAGGCCCCTACGAGCAGTACTTC,CASSYGTGPYEQYF,TRBD1,TRBV6-5,TRBJ2-7,NA
TGTGCCAGCGGAGGAGGTACTGAAGCTTTCTTT,CASGGGTEAFF,NA,TRBV27,TRBJ1-1,NA
TGTGCCAGTAGTAACTCCGGCCGCAGGGGAACGCGCAATCAGCCCCAGCATTTT,CASSNSGRRGTRNQPQHF,NA,TRBV19,TRBJ1-5,NA
TGTGCCAGCAGCCAAGAAGTATCGGGGACCGGGGAGCTGTTTTTT,CASSQEVSGTGELFF,NA,TRBV3-1/TRBV3-2,TRBJ2-2,NA
TGCAGCGTTGTGTCTTATCTCAGGGACAGGGCCTACGAGCAGTACTTC,CSVVSYLRDRAYEQYF,TRBD1,TRBV29-1,TRBJ2-7,NA
TGTGCCACGGGACTAGGTCTGAACACCGGGGAGCTGTTTTTT,CATGLGLNTGELFF,TRBD2,TRBV19,TRBJ2-2,NA
TGTGCCAGTAGTATCCTGACAGGGTGGTTTGGCACAGATACGCAGTATTTT,CASSILTGWFGTDTQYF,TRBD1,TRBV19,TRBJ2-3,NA
TGCGCCAGCAGCCGGCTGGAGGGAGAAACAGATACGCAGTATTTT,CASSRLEGETDTQYF,NA,TRBV5-1,TRBJ2-3,NA
TGTGCCAGCTCACCACCGAGCTTTCCGGAGCAGTTCTTC,CASSPPSFPEQFF,NA,TRBV18,TRBJ2-1,once
TGTGCCAGCAGCCCTCTTGTGGGGGCAACTGAAGCTTTCTTT,CASSPLVGATEAFF,NA,TRBV7-2,TRBJ1-1,NA
TGTGCCAGCAGTCGCCCTAGCGGGAAGTACAATGAGCAGTTCTTC,CASSRPSGKYNEQFF,TRBD2,TRBV6-2/TRBV6-3,TRBJ2-1,NA
TGTGCCAGCAACGCCGGGGGTAACTATGGCTACACCTTC,CASNAGGNYGYTF,NA,TRBV18,TRBJ1-2,NA
TGCAGCGTTTCACAAACAGGGGACTATGGCTACACCTTC,CSVSQTGDYGYTF,TRBD1,TRBV29-1,TRBJ1-2,NA
TGTGCCAGCAGCAGTCTCTGGAACGGGGTAGATACGCAGTATTTT,CASSSLWNGVDTQYF,NA,TRBV7-9,TRBJ2-3,NA
TGTGCCACCAGTGAGCCGAGACAGAGCTCCTATAATTCACCCCTCCACTTT,CATSEPRQSSYNSPLHF,NA,TRBV24-1,TRBJ1-6,once
TGTGCCAGCTCACCACTTTCCCGACAGGGCTACTATGGCTACACCTTC,CASSPLSRQGYYGYTF,TRBD1,TRBV18,TRBJ1-2,NA
TGTGCCAGCAGCTTACGACAGGGACACACTAATGAAAAACTGTTTTTT,CASSLRQGHTNEKLFF,TRBD1,TRBV5-4,TRBJ1-4,NA
TGCGCCAGCAGCTTGGAGAGAGTAACTAGCACAGATACGCAGTATTTT,CASSLERVTSTDTQYF,NA,TRBV5-1,TRBJ2-3,once
TGTGCCAGCAGCTTCCTCGGTGGTGGCTACACCTTC,CASSFLGGGYTF,NA,TRBV7-9,TRBJ1-2,NA
TGTGCCAGCACGCAGGGCTCCTACGAGCAGTACTTC,CASTQGSYEQYF,NA,TRBV5-6,TRBJ2-7,once
TGTGCCACACAGGGCACAGCCACCGGGGGGGGCATTCAGTACTTC,CATQGTATGGGIQYF,TRBD2,TRBV2,TRBJ2-4,NA